These T cell receptor beta chains were read from a single sample in a study of technical replicates of blood from four donors. Repertoires were generated with immunoSEQ multiplex PCR, while TCRdb's copy carries only in-frame clones and drops some. The profile shows just over 80,000 clones, roughly 94% of them singletons. Sequenced material: T cells isolated from PBMCs. The receptors come from a human donor in good health. Both conserved end residues are part of each CDR3. The order of the fields is D gene, clone size, V gene, J gene, CDR3 DNA, CDR3 protein. D genes are given only for firm matches. Only some rows state a clone size, as once, few, many or a class for expanded clones.

NA	NA	TRBV19	TRBJ1-5	TGTGCCAGTACTTTCAGGGGAAGCAATCAGCCCCAGCATTTT	CASTFRGSNQPQHF
NA	NA	TRBV7-2	TRBJ2-3	TGTGCCAGCAGCTTTCCTCCGGGCAGGGGAACAGATACGCAGTATTTT	CASSFPPGRGTDTQYF
NA	NA	TRBV7-3	TRBJ2-1	TGTGCCAGCAGCTTAGGACTGATCGGTTACAATGAGCAGTTCTTC	CASSLGLIGYNEQFF
NA	NA	TRBV4-1	TRBJ2-7	TGCGCCAGCAGCCAGCAGGATACCTACGAGCAGTACTTC	CASSQQDTYEQYF
TRBD2	NA	TRBV27	TRBJ2-7	TGTGCCAGCAGCATCGGGGGGGGGCTGTCCGAGCAGTACTTC	CASSIGGGLSEQYF
TRBD2	NA	TRBV12-5	TRBJ2-2	TGTGCTAGTGGTTTGCCCGGGACTAGGTCCCCCGGGGAGCTGTTTTTT	CASGLPGTRSPGELFF
TRBD1	few	TRBV2	TRBJ2-7	TGTGCCAGCACCCGGGATGGGACAGCGACCTACGAGCAGTACTTC	CASTRDGTATYEQYF
TRBD1	NA	TRBV30	TRBJ2-7	TGTGCCTGGATACAGGGGGCTTCCTACGAGCAGTACTTC	CAWIQGASYEQYF
NA	NA	TRBV27	TRBJ2-1	TGTGCCAGCAGTTTATCTAGGGGGGGCAATGAGCAGTTCTTC	CASSLSRGGNEQFF
NA	NA	TRBV7-2	TRBJ1-2	TGTGCCAGCAGCTTGTACGGGACTAACTATGGCTACACCTTC	CASSLYGTNYGYTF
TRBD2	NA	TRBV6-1	TRBJ2-7	TGTGCCAGCAGCCAATTGGGGGGGAACTACGAGCAGTACTTC	CASSQLGGNYEQYF
NA	NA	TRBV2	TRBJ2-3	TGTGCCAGCAGTGAGAGCATTTCTAGCACAGATACGCAGTATTTT	CASSESISSTDTQYF
TRBD2	NA	TRBV19	TRBJ2-7	TGTGCCAGTAGTCAAGAGCGGGAGGCAGACTACGAGCAGTACTTC	CASSQEREADYEQYF
NA	NA	TRBV7-3	TRBJ2-3	TGTGCCAGCAGCCTGCAGACAGGAGATACGCAGTATTTT	CASSLQTGDTQYF
NA	NA	TRBV21-1	TRBJ2-7	TGTGCCAGCATCCCTGACAGGATCTCCTACGAGCAGTACTTC	CASIPDRISYEQYF
TRBD1	NA	TRBV11-1	TRBJ2-7	TGTGCCAGCAGCCCAAGCGGTGGAGGGACAGGGACCTACGAGCAGTACTTC	CASSPSGGGTGTYEQYF
TRBD2	NA	TRBV9	TRBJ2-1	TGTGCCAGCAGCCCCTCCGGACTAGCGGAATACAATGAGCAGTTCTTC	CASSPSGLAEYNEQFF
TRBD1	NA	TRBV19	TRBJ2-3	TGTGCCAGCGGACAGGGGCCGAGCACAGATACGCAGTATTTT	CASGQGPSTDTQYF
TRBD2	NA	TRBV7-8	TRBJ2-7	TGTGCCAGCAGTTGGAGCGGGAGGACCCTTTACGAGCAGTACTTC	CASSWSGRTLYEQYF
TRBD2	NA	TRBV19	TRBJ2-7	TGTGCCAGCCAACCTACTAGCGGAACCTACGAGCAGTACTTC	CASQPTSGTYEQYF
NA	NA	TRBV6-5	TRBJ1-1	TGTGCCAGCAGTGGACAGTCTGAAGCTTTCTTT	CASSGQSEAFF
NA	NA	TRBV30	TRBJ2-5	TGTGCCTGGAAGGGGGGGCAAGAGACCCAGTACTTC	CAWKGGQETQYF
NA	NA	TRBV5-1	TRBJ1-2	TGCGCCAGCAGACAGCCGGGGGTACGGGGCTACACCTTC	CASRQPGVRGYTF
NA	few	TRBV7-7	TRBJ2-1	TGTGCTAGCAGCTTAGGGGGGATGGCGGGGTACAATGAGCAGTTCTTC	CASSLGGMAGYNEQFF
TRBD1	NA	TRBV7-6	TRBJ1-5	TGTGCCAGCAGCTTAGGACAGGGGTTCAATCAGCCCCAGCATTTT	CASSLGQGFNQPQHF
TRBD2	NA	TRBV27	TRBJ2-1	TGTGCCAGCAGTTTAGGTCTAGCGGGAGTCAATGAGCAGTTCTTC	CASSLGLAGVNEQFF
NA	NA	TRBV10-3	TRBJ2-2	TGTGCCAAAAAAACGGTTAACACCGGGGAGCTGTTTTTT	CAKKTVNTGELFF
NA	NA	TRBV7-2	TRBJ2-1	TGTGCCAGCAGCCCTCGGGTAGGCAGGGAAGAGTTCTTC	CASSPRVGREEFF
NA	NA	TRBV29-1	TRBJ1-2	TGCAGCGTTGCTGAAGGAAATGGTAGGGGCTATGGCTACACCTTC	CSVAEGNGRGYGYTF
TRBD1	NA	TRBV6-1	TRBJ2-7	TGTGCTGGGACAGGAGGTAGTGTCTACGAGCAGTACTTC	CAGTGGSVYEQYF
TRBD2	NA	TRBV9	TRBJ2-5	TGTGCCAGCAGCGGACTAGCGGGAGAGACCCAGTACTTC	CASSGLAGETQYF
TRBD1	once	TRBV10-2	TRBJ1-2	TGCGCCAGCAGCCTAGGACAGGGCTATGGCTACACCTTC	CASSLGQGYGYTF
NA	NA	TRBV7-2	TRBJ2-5	TGTGCCAGCAGCTTACTGAGGGAGACCCAGTACTTC	CASSLLRETQYF
NA	NA	TRBV11-3	TRBJ1-1	TGTGCCAGCAGCCCCCCGGGTTACACTGAAGCTTTCTTT	CASSPPGYTEAFF
TRBD2	NA	TRBV9	TRBJ2-3	TGTGCCAGCAGCGCTACGGGACTAGCGGGAATAGATACGCAGTATTTT	CASSATGLAGIDTQYF
NA	NA	TRBV7-8	TRBJ1-5	TGTGCCAGCAGCCCAGGAGGGACGGCCATTAATCAGCCCCAGCATTTT	CASSPGGTAINQPQHF
TRBD1	few	TRBV10-2	TRBJ2-7	TGCGCCAGCGGATCCCGGGACAGAGGCCTCGAGCAGTACTTC	CASGSRDRGLEQYF
TRBD2	once	TRBV4-2	TRBJ2-7	TGTGCCTGCCTAGCGGGAGCTTACTCCTACGAGCAGTACTTC	CACLAGAYSYEQYF
NA	NA	TRBV4-2	TRBJ2-1	TGTGCCAGCCAGATGTCTGCGGGAACTTACAATGAGCAGTTCTTC	CASQMSAGTYNEQFF
NA	NA	TRBV30	TRBJ1-1	TGTGCCTGGGCCCCGGACAGAACTAACACTGAAGCTTTCTTT	CAWAPDRTNTEAFF
NA	NA	TRBV18	TRBJ1-1	TGTGCCAGCTCACAGGGGCTTCTGAACACTGAAGCTTTCTTT	CASSQGLLNTEAFF
TRBD2	NA	TRBV10-3	TRBJ2-7	TGTGCCATCAGTGATCCACTAGCGGCTTACGAGCAGTACTTC	CAISDPLAAYEQYF